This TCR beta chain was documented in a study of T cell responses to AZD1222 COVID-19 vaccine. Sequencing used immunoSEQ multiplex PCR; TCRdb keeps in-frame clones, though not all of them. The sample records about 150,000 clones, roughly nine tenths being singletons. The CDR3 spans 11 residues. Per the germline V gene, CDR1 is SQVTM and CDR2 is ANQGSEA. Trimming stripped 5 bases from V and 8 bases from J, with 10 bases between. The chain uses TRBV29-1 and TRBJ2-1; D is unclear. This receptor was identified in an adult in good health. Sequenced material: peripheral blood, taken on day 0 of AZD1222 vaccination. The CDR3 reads CSVLWRDEQFF. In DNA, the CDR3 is TGCAGCGTTTTATGGAGAGATGAGCAGTTCTTC.